This paragraph reports one T cell receptor (beta chain). This sample is part of a study of technical replicates of blood from several donors. Data came from immunoSEQ multiplex PCR; TCRdb stores just in-frame clones and leaves some out. The sample consists of roughly 48,000 clones, 80% to 95% of them appearing once. The CDR3 has 15 residues. CDR1 and CDR2 (germline): SGHRS, YFSETQ. Trimming took 0 bases from V and 2 from J, leaving 9 bases between them. The clonotype comes from a human donor in good health. Some clones in this sample may be carry-over from other donors' samples. The V call is TRBV5-1, the J call TRBJ1-5, with D tentatively TRBD1 (5 bases). The sample was PBMCs. The CDR3 sequence is CASSLDWGGNQPQHF. The CDR3 DNA reads as TGCGCCAGCAGCTTGGACTGGGGCGGCAATCAGCCCCAGCATTTT. The variable domain in full, with the rest retrieved from reference TRBV5-1 and TRBJ1-5, is KAGVTQTPRYLIKTRGQQVTLSCSPISGHRSVSWYQQTPGQGLQFLFEYFSETQRNKGNFPGRFSGRQFSNSRSEMNVSTLELGDSALYLCASSLDWGGNQPQHFGDGTRLSIL.